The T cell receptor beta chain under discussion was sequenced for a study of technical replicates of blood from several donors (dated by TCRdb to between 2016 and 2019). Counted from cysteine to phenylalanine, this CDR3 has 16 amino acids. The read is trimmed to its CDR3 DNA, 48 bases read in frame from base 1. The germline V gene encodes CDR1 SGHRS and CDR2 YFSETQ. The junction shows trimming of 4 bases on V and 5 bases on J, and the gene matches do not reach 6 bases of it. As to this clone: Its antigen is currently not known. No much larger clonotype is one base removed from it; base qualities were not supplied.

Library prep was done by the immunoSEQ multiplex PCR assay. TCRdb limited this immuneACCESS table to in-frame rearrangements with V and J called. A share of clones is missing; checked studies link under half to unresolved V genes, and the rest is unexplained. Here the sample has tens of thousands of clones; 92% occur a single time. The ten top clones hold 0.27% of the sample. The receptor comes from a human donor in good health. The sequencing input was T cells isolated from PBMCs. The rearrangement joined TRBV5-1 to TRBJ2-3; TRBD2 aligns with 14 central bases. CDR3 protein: CASSTGTSGSQDTQYF. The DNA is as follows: TGCGCCAGCAGCACTGGGACTAGCGGGAGTCAAGATACGCAGTATTTT.